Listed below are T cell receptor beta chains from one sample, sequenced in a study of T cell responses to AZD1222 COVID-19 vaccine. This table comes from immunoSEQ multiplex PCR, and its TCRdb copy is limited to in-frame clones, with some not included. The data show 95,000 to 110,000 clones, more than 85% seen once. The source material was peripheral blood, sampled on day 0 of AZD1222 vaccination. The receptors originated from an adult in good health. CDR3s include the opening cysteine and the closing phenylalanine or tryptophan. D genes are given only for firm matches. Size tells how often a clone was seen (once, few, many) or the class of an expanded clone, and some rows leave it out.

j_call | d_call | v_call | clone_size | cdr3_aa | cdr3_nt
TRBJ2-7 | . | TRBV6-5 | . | CASSRDTTYEQYF | TGTGCCAGCAGTCGGGACACGACCTACGAGCAGTACTTC
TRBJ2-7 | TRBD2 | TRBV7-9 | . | CASGGGSSYEQYF | TGTGCAAGCGGGGGAGGGAGCTCCTACGAGCAGTACTTC
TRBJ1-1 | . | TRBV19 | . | CASSIGGLGGETEAFF | TGTGCCAGTAGTATCGGTGGTTTGGGGGGGGAAACTGAAGCTTTCTTT
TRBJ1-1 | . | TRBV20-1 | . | CSARSRYEAFF | TGCAGTGCTAGGTCCAGGTACGAAGCTTTCTTT
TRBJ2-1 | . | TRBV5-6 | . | CASSLERTYNEQFF | TGTGCCAGCAGCTTGGAGCGGACCTACAATGAGCAGTTCTTC
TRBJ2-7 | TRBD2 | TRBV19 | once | CASSIEAGGSYEQYF | TGTGCCAGTAGTATCGAAGCGGGAGGATCCTACGAGCAGTACTTC
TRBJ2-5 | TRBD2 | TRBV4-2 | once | CASSRGTSGSGVETQYF | TGTGCCAGCAGCCGCGGGACTAGCGGGAGCGGCGTAGAGACCCAGTACTTC
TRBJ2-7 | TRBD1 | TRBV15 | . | CATSSPGTGVSHEQYF | TGTGCCACCAGCAGCCCCGGGACAGGCGTTTCCCACGAGCAGTACTTC
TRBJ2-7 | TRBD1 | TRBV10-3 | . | CAIEGTAEQYF | TGTGCCATCGAGGGGACAGCCGAGCAGTACTTC
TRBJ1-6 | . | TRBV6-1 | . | CASSEIRGQELNSPLHF | TGTGCCAGCAGTGAAATTCGTGGGCAGGAATTGAATTCACCCCTCCACTTT
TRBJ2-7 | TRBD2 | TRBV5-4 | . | CASSSSIAGKSYEQYF | TGTGCCAGCAGCTCAAGCATAGCGGGGAAGTCCTACGAGCAGTACTTC
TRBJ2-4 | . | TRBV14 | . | CASSQSPGGLADF | TGTGCCAGCAGCCAGTCCCCCGGGGGCTTGGCGGACTTC
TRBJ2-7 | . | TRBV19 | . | CASSIGRFSYEQYF | TGTGCCAGTAGTATTGGTAGGTTCTCCTACGAGCAGTACTTC
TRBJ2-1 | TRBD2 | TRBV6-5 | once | CASSIRLAGDNEQFF | TGTGCCAGCAGCATCAGACTAGCGGGAGACAATGAGCAGTTCTTC
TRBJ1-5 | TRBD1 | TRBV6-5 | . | CASRPGQDSNQPQHF | TGTGCCAGCAGACCCGGACAGGATAGCAATCAGCCCCAGCATTTT
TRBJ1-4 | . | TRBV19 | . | CASSNRHEKLFF | TGTGCCAGTAGTAACAGACATGAAAAACTGTTTTTT
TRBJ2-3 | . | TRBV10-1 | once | CASSRLPTDTQYF | TGCGCCAGCTCGAGACTGCCCACAGATACGCAGTATTTT
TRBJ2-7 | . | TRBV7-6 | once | CASSLGDIGYEQYF | TGTGCCAGCAGCTTAGGGGACATCGGCTACGAGCAGTACTTC
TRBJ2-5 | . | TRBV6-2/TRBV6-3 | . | CASSVNQKETQYF | TGTGCCAGCAGTGTAAACCAGAAAGAGACCCAGTACTTC
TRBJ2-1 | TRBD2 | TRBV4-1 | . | CASSSGLAERSEQFF | TGCGCCAGCAGCTCTGGACTAGCGGAGAGGAGTGAGCAGTTCTTC
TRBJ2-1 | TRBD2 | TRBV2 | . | CAGAELRETEQFF | TGTGCCGGAGCCGAATTGCGGGAGACTGAGCAGTTCTTC
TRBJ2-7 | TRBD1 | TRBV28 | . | CASSERGLEQYF | TGTGCCAGCAGTGAGAGGGGGCTTGAGCAGTACTTC